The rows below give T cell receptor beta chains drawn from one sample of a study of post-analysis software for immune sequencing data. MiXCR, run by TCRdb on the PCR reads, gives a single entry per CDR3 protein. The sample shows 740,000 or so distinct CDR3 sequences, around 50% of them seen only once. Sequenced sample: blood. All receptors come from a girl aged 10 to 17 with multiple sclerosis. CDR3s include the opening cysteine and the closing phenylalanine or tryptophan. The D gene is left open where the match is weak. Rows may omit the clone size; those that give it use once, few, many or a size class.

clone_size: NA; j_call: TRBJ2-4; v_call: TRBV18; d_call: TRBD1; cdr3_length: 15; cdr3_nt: TGTGCCAGCTCACCATCCACTTACAGGGGGAACATTCAGTACTTC; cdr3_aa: CASSPSTYRGNIQYF
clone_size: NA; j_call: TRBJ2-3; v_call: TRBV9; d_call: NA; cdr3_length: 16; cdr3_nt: TGTGCCAGCAGCGTAGTGGAGGGGTCCTGGGGAGATACGCAGTATTTT; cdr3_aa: CASSVVEGSWGDTQYF
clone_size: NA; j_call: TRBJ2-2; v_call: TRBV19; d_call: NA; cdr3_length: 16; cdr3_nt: TGTGCCAGTAGTATATCCCTGGATTCGAACACCGGGGAGCTGTTTTTT; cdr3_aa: CASSISLDSNTGELFF
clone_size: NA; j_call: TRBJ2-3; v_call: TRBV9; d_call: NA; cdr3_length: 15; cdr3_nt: TGTGCCAGCAGCGTAGCTGAGAGTAGTGGGGATACGCAGTATTTT; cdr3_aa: CASSVAESSGDTQYF
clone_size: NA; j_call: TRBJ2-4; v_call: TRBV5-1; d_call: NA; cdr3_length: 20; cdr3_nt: TGCGCCAGCAGCTTGGAAGGGCGTCGTGTGGGTCCAGATGTCAAAAACATTCAGTACTTC; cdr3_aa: CASSLEGRRVGPDVKNIQYF
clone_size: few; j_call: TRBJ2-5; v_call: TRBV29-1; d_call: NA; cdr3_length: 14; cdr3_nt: TGCAGCGCACAAACGGACACAGCCCAAGAGACCCAGTACTTC; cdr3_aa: CSAQTDTAQETQYF
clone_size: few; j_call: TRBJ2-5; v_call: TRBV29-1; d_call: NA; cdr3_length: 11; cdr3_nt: TGCAGCGTTTTGTTCCGCGAGACCCAGTACTTC; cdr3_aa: CSVLFRETQYF
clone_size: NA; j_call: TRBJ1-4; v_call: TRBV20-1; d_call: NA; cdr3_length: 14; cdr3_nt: TGCAGTGCGCCTACATATCAGGCTAATGAAAAACTGTTTTTT; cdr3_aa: CSAPTYQANEKLFF
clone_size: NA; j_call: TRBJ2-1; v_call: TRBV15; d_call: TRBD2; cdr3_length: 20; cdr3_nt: TGTGCCACCAGCAGAGACCCCGGGACTAGCGGGGGCCGGAGTTACAATGGGCAGTTCTTC; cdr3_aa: CATSRDPGTSGGRSYNGQFF
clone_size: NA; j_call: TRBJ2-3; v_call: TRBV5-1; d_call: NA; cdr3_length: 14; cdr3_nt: TGCGCCAGCAGCTCCGGGATCGAGGCAGATACGCAGTATTTT; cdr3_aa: CASSSGIEADTQYF
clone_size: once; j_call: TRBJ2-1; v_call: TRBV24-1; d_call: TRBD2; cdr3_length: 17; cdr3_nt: TGTGCCACCAGTGATGCACTTACTAGCGGGAGAAGAAATGAGCAGTTCTTC; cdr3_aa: CATSDALTSGRRNEQFF
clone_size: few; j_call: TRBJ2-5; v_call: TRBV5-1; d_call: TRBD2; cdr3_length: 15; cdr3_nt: TGCGCCAGCAGCACTAGCGGGAGGCCCCAAGAGACCCAGTACTTC; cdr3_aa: CASSTSGRPQETQYF
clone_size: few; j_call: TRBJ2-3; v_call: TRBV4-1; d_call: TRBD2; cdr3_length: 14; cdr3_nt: TGCGCCAGCGGTTCAGCGGGAGTAACAGATACGCAGTATTTT; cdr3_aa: CASGSAGVTDTQYF
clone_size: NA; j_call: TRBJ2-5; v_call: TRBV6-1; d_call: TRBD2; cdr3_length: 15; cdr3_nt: TGTGCCAGCAGTGCTATAGCGGGAGTCGGAAAGACCCAGTACTTC; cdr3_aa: CASSAIAGVGKTQYF
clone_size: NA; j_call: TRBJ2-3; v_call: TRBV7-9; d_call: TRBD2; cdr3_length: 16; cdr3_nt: TGTGCCAGCAGCTCGCCACTAGCGGGGTACACAGATACGCAGTATTTT; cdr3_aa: CASSSPLAGYTDTQYF
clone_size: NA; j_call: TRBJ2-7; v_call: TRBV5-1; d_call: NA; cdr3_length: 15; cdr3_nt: TGCGCCAGCAGCTTGGTTAGCGGACTAACCTACGAGCAGTACTTC; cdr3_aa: CASSLVSGLTYEQYF
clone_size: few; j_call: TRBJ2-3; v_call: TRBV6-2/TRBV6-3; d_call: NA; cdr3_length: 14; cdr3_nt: TGTGCCAGCAGTTCCAGGGAGCAGGGAGATACGCAGTATTTT; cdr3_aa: CASSSREQGDTQYF
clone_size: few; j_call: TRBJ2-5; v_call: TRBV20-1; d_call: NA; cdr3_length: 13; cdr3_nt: TGCAGTGCTTCGGCGGGGGCTTGGGAGACCCAGTACTTC; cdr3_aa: CSASAGAWETQYF
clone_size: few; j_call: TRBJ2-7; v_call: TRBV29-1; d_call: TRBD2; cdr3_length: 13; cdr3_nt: TGCAGCGTCCGCGGGAGGGGACCCTACGAGCAGTACTTC; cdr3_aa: CSVRGRGPYEQYF
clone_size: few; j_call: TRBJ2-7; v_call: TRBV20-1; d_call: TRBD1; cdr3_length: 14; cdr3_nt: TGCAGTGCTAGGCGGGGACAGGGAACCTACGAGCAGTACTTC; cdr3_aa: CSARRGQGTYEQYF
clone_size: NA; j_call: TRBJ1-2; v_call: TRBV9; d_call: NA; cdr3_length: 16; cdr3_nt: TGTGCCAGCAGCAGCATTTCGGGCCTAGCTAACTATGGCTACACCTTC; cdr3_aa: CASSSISGLANYGYTF
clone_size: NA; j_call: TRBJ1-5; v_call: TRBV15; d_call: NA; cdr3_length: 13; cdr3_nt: TGTGCCACCAGCAGAGAGGAGGGTCAGCCCCAGCATTTT; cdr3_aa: CATSREEGQPQHF
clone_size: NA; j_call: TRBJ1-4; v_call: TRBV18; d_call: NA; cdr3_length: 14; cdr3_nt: TGTGCCAGCTCACCCCGTGACCCGACAGAAAAACTGTTTTTT; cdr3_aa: CASSPRDPTEKLFF
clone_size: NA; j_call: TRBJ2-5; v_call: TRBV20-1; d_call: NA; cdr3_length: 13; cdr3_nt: TGCAGTGCTAGAGTACCGGGACGAGAGACCCAGTACTTC; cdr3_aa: CSARVPGRETQYF
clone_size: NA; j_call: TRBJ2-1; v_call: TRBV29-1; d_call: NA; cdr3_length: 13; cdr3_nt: TGCAGCGTTGAATCAGGGGTTAGGGATGAGCAGTTCTTC; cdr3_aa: CSVESGVRDEQFF
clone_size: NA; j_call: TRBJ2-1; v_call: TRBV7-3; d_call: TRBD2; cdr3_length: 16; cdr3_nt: TGTGCCAGCAGCTTAATGCCTTCTAGCGGGACCAATGAGCAGTTCTTC; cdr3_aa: CASSLMPSSGTNEQFF
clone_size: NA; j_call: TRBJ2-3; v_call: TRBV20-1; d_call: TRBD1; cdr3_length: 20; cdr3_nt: TGCAGTGCTAGAGATAGAGGACAGGGTTTGGCCTACTACCTCACAGATACGCAGTATTTT; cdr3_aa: CSARDRGQGLAYYLTDTQYF
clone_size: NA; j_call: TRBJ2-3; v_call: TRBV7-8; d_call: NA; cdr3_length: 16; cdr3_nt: TGTGCCAGCAGTCAAGGGGCTTATGGAGCGGGCGGACGCCAGTATTTT; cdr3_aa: CASSQGAYGAGGRQYF
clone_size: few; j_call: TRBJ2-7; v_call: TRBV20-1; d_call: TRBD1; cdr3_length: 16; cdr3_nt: TGCAGTGCTAGAGGGCCGAAGGACAGGGGGCCCTACGAGCAGTACTTC; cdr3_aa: CSARGPKDRGPYEQYF
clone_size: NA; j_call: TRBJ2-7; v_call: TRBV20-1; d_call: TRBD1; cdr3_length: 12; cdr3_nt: TGCAGTGCTAGTCCCAGGGGGTACGAGCAGTACTTC; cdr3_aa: CSASPRGYEQYF
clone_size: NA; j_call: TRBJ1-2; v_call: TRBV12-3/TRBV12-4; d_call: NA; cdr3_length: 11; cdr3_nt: TGTGCCAGCATGGGGACCGAAGGCTACACCTTC; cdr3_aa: CASMGTEGYTF
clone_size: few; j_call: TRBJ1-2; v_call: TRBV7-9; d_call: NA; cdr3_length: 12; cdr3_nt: TGTGCCAGCAGCCAAACCCAGGGTGGCTACACCTTC; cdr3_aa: CASSQTQGGYTF
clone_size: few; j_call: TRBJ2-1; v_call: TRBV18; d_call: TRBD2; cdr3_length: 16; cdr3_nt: TGTGCCAGTTCAGCAGGAGTAGCGGGAGTTATGAATGAGCAGTTCTTC; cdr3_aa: CASSAGVAGVMNEQFF
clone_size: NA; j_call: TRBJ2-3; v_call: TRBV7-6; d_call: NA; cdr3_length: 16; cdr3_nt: TGTGCCAGCAGCTCCGTCGATCAGGGATACACAGATACGCAGTATTTT; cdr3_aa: CASSSVDQGYTDTQYF
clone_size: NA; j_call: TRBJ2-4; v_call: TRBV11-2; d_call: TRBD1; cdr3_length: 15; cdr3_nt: TGTGCCAGCAGCTTAGCCCGGGACAGCAAAAACATTCAGTACTTC; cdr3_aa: CASSLARDSKNIQYF
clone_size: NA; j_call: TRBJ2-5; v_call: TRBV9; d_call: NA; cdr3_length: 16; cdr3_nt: TGTGCCAGCAGCTCCTTCTCCGCTCTCCTAGGGGAGACCCAGTACTTC; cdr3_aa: CASSSFSALLGETQYF
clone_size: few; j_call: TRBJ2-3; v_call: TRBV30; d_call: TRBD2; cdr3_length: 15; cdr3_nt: TGTGCCTGGAGTATTAGCGGGGGGGCGATAGATACGCAGTATTTT; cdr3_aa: CAWSISGGAIDTQYF
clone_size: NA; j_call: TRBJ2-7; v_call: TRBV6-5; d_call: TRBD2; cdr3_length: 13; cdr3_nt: TGTGCCAGTCCGGGACTAGCGTATTACGAGCAGTACTTC; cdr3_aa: CASPGLAYYEQYF
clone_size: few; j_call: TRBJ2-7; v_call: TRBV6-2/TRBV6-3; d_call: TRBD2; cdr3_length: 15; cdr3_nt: TGTGCCAGCAGTTACCAGGCTAGCGGGGTCTACGAGCAGTACTTC; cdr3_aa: CASSYQASGVYEQYF
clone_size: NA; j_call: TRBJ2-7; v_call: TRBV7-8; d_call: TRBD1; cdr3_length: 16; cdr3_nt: TGTGCCAGCAGCTTAACAGACAGGGCTAGCTCCTACGAGCAGTACTTC; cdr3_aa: CASSLTDRASSYEQYF
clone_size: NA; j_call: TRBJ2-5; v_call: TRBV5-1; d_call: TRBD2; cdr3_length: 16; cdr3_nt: TGCGCCAGCAGCTTGTGGGCTAGCGGGAGTGGCGAGACCCAGTACTTC; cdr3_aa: CASSLWASGSGETQYF
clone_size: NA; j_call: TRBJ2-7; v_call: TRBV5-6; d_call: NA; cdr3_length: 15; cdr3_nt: TGTGCCAGCAGCTTGAGAGGGGCGGGCACCTACGAGCAGTACTTC; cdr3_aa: CASSLRGAGTYEQYF
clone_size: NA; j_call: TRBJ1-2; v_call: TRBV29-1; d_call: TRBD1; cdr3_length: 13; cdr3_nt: TGCAGCGTGCTAACCGGGACAGGCCGTGGCTACACCTTC; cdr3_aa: CSVLTGTGRGYTF
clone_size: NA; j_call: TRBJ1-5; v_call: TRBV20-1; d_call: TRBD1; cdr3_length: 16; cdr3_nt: TGCAGTGCTAGAGATCGCGCGACAGGGGGCAATCAGCCCCAGCATTTT; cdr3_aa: CSARDRATGGNQPQHF
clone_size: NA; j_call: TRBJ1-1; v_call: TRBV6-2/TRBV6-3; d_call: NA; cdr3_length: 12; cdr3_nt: TGTGCCAGCACGGACGCGCTGCGATTAGCTTTCTTT; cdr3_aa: CASTDALRLAFF
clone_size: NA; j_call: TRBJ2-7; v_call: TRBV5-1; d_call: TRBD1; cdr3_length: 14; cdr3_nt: TGCGCCAGCAGCCTATACGGACAGGCCTACGAGCAGTACTTC; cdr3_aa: CASSLYGQAYEQYF
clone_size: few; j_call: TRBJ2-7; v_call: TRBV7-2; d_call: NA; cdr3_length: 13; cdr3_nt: TGTGCCAGCAGCTTAGCGTGGGCTGGCGAGCAGTACTTC; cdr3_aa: CASSLAWAGEQYF
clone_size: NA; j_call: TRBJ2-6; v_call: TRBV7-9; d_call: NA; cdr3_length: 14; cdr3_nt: TGTGCCAGCAGCTTAGCGGGGGGGGCCAACGTCCTGACTTTC; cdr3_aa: CASSLAGGANVLTF
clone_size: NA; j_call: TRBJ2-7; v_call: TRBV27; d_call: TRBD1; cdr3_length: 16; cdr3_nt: TGTGCCAGCAGTTCACTTGGGACAGGGGGGGCCTACGAGCAGTACTTC; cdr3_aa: CASSSLGTGGAYEQYF
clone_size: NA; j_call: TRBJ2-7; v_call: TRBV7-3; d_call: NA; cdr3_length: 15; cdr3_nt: TGTGCCAGCAGCTACCGCAGCTACGACAGCTACGAGCAGTACTTC; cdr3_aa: CASSYRSYDSYEQYF
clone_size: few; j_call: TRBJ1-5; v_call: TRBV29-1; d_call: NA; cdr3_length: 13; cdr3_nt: TGCAGCGTTCGAGGGGACACGTCTCAGCCCCAGCATTTT; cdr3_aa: CSVRGDTSQPQHF
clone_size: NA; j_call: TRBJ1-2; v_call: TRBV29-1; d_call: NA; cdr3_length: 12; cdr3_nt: TGCAGCGACATCGACAGGAACTATGGCTACACCTTC; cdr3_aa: CSDIDRNYGYTF
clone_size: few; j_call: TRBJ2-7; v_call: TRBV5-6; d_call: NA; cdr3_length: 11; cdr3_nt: TGTGCCAGCAGCTTGACCCACGAGCAGTACTTC; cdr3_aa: CASSLTHEQYF
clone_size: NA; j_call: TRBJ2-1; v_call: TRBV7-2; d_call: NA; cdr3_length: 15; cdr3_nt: TGTGCCAGCAGCTTAGAGGCTGGTTGGGGCAATGAGCAGTTCTTC; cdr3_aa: CASSLEAGWGNEQFF
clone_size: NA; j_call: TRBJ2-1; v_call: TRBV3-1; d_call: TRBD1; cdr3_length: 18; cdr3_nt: TGTGCCAGCAGCCAACGCTTCGGTACAGGGGGCGCCTACAATGAGCAGTTCTTC; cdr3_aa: CASSQRFGTGGAYNEQFF
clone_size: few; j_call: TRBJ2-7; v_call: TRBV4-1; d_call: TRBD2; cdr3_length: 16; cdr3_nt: TGCGCCAGCAGCCTAAGGGTAGCGGGAACAGCCTACGAGCAGTACTTC; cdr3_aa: CASSLRVAGTAYEQYF
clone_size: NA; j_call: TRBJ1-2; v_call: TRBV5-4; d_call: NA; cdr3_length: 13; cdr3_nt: TGTGCCAGCAGTGGCCGAGGGCCACATGGCTACACCTTC; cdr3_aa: CASSGRGPHGYTF
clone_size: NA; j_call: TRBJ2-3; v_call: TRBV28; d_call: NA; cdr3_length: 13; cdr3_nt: TGTGCCAGCAGCAGCCCAGGGTCAGATACGCAGTATTTT; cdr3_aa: CASSSPGSDTQYF
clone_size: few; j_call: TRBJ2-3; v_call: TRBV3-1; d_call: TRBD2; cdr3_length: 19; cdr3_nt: TGTGCCAGCAGCCAAGACAAGGAGGTAGCGGGGATTCCCACAGATACGCAGTATTTT; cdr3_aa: CASSQDKEVAGIPTDTQYF
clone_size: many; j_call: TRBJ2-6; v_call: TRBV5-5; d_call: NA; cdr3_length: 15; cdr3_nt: TGTGCCAGCAGCTCAGGGGGGTCTGGGGCCAACGTCCTGACTTTC; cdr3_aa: CASSSGGSGANVLTF